This T cell receptor beta chain was retrieved from a study of shared clonotypes between healthy human individuals. Study-level background: CD4 naive cells filled three plates per donor, CD4 memory three, CD8 naive two and CD8 memory one.

Germline assignment: CDR1 SGDLS and CDR2 YYNGEE. The CDR3 extends over 18 amino acids. With 3 bases clipped from V and 2 bases from J, the junction kept 6 bases outside the gene matches. Note on this clone: What it recognizes is unknown.

Study-level findings and limits: Clonotype sharing among donors was thought likely to change with sequencing depth. Naive subsets generally exceeded memory subsets in estimated richness.

Only in-frame clones appear in the TCRdb table, and some are missing; sequencing was by immunoSEQ multiplex PCR. The repertoire holds 2 million to 2.5 million clones, with roughly 91% as singletons. CD45RO negativity and positive selection for CCR7 defined naive CD8 cells, a population that excluded terminally differentiated effector memory CD45RA+ cells. The sequencing sample was made of naive CD8+ T cells from PBMCs. This sequence joins TRBV9 and TRBJ2-1, with TRBD2 identical over 15 bases. This TCR derives from a man aged 18 to 30 in good health. Some clones in this sample may be carry-over from other donors' samples. The CDR3 loop is CASSAGLAGGSAYNEQFF. DNA of the CDR3: TGTGCCAGCAGCGCGGGACTAGCGGGGGGATCTGCCTACAATGAGCAGTTCTTC.